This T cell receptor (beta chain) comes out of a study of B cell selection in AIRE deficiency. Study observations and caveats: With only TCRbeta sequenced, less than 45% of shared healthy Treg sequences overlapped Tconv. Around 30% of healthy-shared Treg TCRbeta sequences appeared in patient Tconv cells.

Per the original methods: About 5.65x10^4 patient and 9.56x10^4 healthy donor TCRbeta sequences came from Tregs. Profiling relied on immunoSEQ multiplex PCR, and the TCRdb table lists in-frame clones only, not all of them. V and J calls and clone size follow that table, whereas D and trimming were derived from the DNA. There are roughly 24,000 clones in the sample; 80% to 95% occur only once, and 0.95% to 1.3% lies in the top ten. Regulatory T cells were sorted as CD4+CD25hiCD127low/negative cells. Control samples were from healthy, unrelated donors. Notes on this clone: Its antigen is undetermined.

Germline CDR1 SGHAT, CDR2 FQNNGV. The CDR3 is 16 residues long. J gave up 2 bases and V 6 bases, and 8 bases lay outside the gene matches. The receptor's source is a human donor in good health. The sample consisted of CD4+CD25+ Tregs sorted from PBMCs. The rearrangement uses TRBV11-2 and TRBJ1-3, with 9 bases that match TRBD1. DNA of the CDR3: TGTGCCAGCAGACCAGGACAGGGGAGAACTGGAAACACCATATATTTT. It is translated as CASRPGQGRTGNTIYF. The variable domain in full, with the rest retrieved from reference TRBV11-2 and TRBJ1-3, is EAGVAQSPRYKIIEKRQSVAFWCNPISGHATLYWYQQILGQGPKLLIQFQNNGVVDDSQLPKDRFSAERLKGVDSTLKIQPAKLEDSAVYLCASRPGQGRTGNTIYFGEGSWLTVV.